Sequencing of this TCR beta chain was carried out in a study of shared clonotypes between healthy human individuals. The authors divided CD4+ cells into CD45RA+ naive and CD45RA-negative memory subsets. The study ran the assay at deep level. Profiled with immunoSEQ multiplex PCR; TCRdb holds only in-frame clones, not every one. The sample comprises approximately 2.3 million clones, more than 80% of which are singletons, and approximately 0.4% rests with the top ten. Notes on the study in general: Inspection by rarefaction showed sorted-subset sequencing to be incomplete despite large depth. Researchers found naive subsets generally carried larger estimated richness than memory subsets.

Regarding this clone: Its antigen is currently unknown.

Germline CDR1 SNHLY, CDR2 FYNNEI. The CDR3 runs 13 residues. Trimming removed 5 bases from V and 8 bases from J, with 12 bases in between. The sample consisted of naive CD4+ T cells from PBMCs. The subset was: CD45RA+ positively selected. The rearrangement links TRBV2 to TRBJ1-4; D call uncertain. The sequence derives from a man in his late teens or twenties in good health. Some clones in this sample may be carry-over from other donors' samples. CDR3 sequence (DNA): TGTGCCAGCAGTACGGGAGTTGGGGAAAAACTGTTTTTT. Amino acid sequence: CASSTGVGEKLFF.